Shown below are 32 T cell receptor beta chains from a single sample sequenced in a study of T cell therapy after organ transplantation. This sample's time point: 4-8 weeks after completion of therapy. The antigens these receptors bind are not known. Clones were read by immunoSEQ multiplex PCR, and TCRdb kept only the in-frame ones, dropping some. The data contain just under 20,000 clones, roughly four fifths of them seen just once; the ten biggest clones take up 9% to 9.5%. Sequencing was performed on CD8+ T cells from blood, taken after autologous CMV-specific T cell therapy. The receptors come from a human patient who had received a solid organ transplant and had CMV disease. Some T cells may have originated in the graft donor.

For the CDR3, the DNA is TGTGCCAGCAGCTCCCCCCGAACCCGGGACAGGAGATACAAAAACATTCAGTACTTC. Protein sequence: CASSSPRTRDRRYKNIQYF. The V call is TRBV7-8, the J call TRBJ2-4; 8 bases line up with TRBD1. The CDR3 is 19 amino acids. Germline loops: CDR1 SGHVS, CDR2 FQNEAQ. Trimming at V came to 4 bases and at J to 3 bases, leaving 17 bases not matched to a gene.

This CDR3 is CASGNRAGDTQYF. The CDR3, as DNA: TGTGCTAGTGGTAACCGCGCCGGAGATACGCAGTATTTT. The chain carries TRBV12-5 and TRBJ2-3; no firm D call. V was cut by 5 bases and J by 5 bases, with 11 bases left in between. The CDR3 consists of 13 residues. CDR1 and CDR2 (germline): LGHNT, FRNRAP.

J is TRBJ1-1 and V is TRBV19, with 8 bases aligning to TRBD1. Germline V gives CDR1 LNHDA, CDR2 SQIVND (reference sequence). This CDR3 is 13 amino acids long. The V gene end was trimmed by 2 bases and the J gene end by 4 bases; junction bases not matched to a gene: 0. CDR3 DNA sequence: TGTGCCAGTAGTATAACAGGGGGCACTGAAGCTTTCTTT. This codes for CASSITGGTEAFF.

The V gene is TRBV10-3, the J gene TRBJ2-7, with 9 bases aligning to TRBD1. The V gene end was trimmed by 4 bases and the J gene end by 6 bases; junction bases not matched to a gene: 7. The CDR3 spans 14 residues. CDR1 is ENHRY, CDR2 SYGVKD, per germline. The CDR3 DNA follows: TGTGCCATCAGTGTGGGGACAGGGTCGGCCGAGCAGTACTTC. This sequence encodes CAISVGTGSAEQYF.

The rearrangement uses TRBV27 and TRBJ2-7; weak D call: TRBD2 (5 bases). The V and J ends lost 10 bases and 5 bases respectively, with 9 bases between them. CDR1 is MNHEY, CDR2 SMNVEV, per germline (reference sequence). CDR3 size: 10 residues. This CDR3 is CATRGDEQYF. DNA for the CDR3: TGTGCCACCCGGGGAGACGAGCAGTACTTC.

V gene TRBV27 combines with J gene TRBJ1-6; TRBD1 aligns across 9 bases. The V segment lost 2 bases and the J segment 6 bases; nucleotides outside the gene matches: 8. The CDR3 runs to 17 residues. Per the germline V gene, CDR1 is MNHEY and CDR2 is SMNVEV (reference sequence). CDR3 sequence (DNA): TGTGCCAGCAGTTTAGACAGGGGGTCGTACCTTAATTCACCCCTCCACTTT. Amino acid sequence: CASSLDRGSYLNSPLHF.

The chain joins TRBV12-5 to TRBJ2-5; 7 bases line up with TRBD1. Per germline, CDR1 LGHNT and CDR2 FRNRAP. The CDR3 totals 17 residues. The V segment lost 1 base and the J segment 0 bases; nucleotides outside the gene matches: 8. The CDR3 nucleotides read TGTGCTAGTGGTTTGGCCCTAGGGACAGTGTACCAAGAGACCCAGTACTTC. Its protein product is CASGLALGTVYQETQYF.

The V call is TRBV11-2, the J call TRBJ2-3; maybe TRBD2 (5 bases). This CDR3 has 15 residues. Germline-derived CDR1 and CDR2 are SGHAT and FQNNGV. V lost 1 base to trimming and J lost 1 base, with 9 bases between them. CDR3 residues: CASSLGRGGTDTQYF. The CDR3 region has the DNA TGTGCCAGCAGCTTAGGTCGGGGTGGCACAGATACGCAGTATTTT.

The CDR3: CASSYQISGNQPQHF. CDR3 DNA sequence: TGTGCCAGCAGTTATCAAATCTCTGGCAATCAGCCCCAGCATTTT. The chain joins TRBV6-5 to TRBJ1-5; the D is unclear. The V gene lost 3 bases and the J gene lost 2 bases, with 11 bases spanning the gap. The CDR3 is made up of 15 amino acids. The V gene's germline CDR1 is MNHEY and CDR2 SVGAGI.

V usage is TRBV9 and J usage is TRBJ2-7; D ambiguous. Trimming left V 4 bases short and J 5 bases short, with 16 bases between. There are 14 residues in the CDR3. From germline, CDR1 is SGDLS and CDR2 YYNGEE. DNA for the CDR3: TGTGCCAGCAGCCCCGGACCTGAGGTGGACGAGCAGTACTTC. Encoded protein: CASSPGPEVDEQYF.

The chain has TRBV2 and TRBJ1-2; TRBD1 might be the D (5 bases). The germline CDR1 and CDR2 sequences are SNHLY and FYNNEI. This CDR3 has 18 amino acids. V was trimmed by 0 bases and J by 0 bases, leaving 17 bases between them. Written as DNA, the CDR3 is TGTGCCAGCAGTGAAGCGCTTCTCGGGACGGCTCCTAACTATGGCTACACCTTC. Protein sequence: CASSEALLGTAPNYGYTF.

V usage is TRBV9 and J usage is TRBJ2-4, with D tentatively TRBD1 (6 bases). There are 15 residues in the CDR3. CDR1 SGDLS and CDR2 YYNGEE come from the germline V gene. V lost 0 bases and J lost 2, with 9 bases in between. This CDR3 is CASSVGGGSKNIQYF. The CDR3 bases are TGTGCCAGCAGCGTAGGTGGGGGCTCCAAAAACATTCAGTACTTC.

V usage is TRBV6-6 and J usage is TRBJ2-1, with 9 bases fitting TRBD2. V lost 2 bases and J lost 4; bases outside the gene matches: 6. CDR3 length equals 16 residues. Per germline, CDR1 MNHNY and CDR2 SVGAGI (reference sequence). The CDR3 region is CASSYLETSGYNEQFF. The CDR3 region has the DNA TGTGCCAGCAGTTACCTAGAGACTAGCGGATACAATGAGCAGTTCTTC.

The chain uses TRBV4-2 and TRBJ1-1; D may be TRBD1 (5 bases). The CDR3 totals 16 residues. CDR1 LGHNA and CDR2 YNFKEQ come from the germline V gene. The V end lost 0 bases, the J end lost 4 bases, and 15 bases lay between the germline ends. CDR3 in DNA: TGTGCCAGCAGCCAAGATCTAGCCGAGGGGAGCACTGAAGCTTTCTTT. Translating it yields CASSQDLAEGSTEAFF.

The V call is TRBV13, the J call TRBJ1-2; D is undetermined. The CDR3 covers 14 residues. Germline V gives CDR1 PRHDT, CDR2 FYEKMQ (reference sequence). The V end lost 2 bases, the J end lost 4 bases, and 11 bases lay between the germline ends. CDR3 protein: CASSLKPGVYGYTF. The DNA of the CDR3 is TGTGCCAGCAGCTTAAAGCCAGGCGTCTATGGCTACACCTTC. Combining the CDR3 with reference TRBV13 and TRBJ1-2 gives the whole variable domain AAGVIQSPRHLIKEKRETATLKCYPIPRHDTVYWYQQGPGQDPQFLISFYEKMQSDKGSIPDRFSAQQFSDYHSELNMSSLELGDSALYFCASSLKPGVYGYTFGSGTRLTVV.

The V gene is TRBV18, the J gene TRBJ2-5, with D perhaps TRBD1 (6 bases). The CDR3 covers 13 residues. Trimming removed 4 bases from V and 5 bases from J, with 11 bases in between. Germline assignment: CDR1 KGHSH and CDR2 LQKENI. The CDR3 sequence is CASSLQGWETQYF. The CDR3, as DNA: TGTGCCAGCTCACTCCAGGGGTGGGAGACCCAGTACTTC.

CDR3 bases: TGTGCCAGCAGTTTAGCGGGGACTGCAGATACGCAGTATTTT. Its translation: CASSLAGTADTQYF. The chain has TRBV6-4 and TRBJ2-3, with TRBD2 matching over 8 bases. The germline gives CDR1 MRHNA, CDR2 SNTAGT. The junction had 5 bases not matched to a gene; V was cut back by 5 bases and J by 4 bases. The CDR3 runs 14 residues.

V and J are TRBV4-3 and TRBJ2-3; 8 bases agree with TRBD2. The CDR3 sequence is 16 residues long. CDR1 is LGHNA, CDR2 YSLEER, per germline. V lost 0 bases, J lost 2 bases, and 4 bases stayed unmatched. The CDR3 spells CASSQESGGATDTQYF. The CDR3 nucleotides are TGCGCCAGCAGCCAAGAAAGCGGGGGCGCCACAGATACGCAGTATTTT.

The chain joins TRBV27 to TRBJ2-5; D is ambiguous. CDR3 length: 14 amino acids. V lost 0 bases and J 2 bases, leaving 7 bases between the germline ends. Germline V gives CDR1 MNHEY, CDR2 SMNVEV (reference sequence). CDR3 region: CASSLSIGQETQYF. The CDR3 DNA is TGTGCCAGCAGTTTATCGATCGGGCAAGAGACCCAGTACTTC.

The CDR3: CASSLSHGDRIYGYTF. CDR3 coding DNA: TGTGCCAGCAGTTTATCCCATGGGGACAGGATATATGGCTACACCTTC. This sequence joins TRBV27 and TRBJ1-2; 8 positions agree with TRBD1. Germline CDR1 reads MNHEY; CDR2 reads SMNVEV (reference sequence). This CDR3 comprises 16 residues. The V segment lost 0 bases and the J segment 5 bases; nucleotides outside the gene matches: 8.

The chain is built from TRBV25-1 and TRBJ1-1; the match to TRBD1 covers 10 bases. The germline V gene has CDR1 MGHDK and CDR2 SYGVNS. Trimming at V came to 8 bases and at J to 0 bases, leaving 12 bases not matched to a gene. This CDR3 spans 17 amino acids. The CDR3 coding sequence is TGTGCCAGCTGTATCGTAGACAGGGGGCGAATGAACACTGAAGCTTTCTTT. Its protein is CASCIVDRGRMNTEAFF.

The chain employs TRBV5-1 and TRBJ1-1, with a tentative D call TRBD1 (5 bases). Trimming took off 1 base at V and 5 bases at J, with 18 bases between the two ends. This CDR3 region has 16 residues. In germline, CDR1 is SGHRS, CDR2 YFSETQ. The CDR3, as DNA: TGCGCCAGCAGCTTGAGGGGCGAGGGGATTTGGACTGAAGCTTTCTTT. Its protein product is CASSLRGEGIWTEAFF.

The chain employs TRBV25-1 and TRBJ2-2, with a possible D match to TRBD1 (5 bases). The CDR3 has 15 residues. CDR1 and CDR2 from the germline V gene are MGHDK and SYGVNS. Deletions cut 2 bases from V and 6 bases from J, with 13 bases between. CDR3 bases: TGTGCCAGCAGTGAAGAAGGGGTGGGTCCCGGGGAGCTGTTTTTT. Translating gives CASSEEGVGPGELFF.

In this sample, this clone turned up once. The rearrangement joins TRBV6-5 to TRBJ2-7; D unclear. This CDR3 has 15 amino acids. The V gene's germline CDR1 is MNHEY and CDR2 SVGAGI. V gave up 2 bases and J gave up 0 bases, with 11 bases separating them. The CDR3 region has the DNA TGTGCCAGCAGTTACGCCCCCTCCGGCTCCTACGAGCAGTACTTC. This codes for CASSYAPSGSYEQYF.

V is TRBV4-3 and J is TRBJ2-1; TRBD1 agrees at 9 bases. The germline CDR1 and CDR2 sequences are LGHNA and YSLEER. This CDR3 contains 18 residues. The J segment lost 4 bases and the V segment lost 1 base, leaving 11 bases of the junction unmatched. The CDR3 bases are TGCGCCAGCAGCCAAGCGAGGGCCGGGACAGGGTTATACAATGAGCAGTTCTTC. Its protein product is CASSQARAGTGLYNEQFF.

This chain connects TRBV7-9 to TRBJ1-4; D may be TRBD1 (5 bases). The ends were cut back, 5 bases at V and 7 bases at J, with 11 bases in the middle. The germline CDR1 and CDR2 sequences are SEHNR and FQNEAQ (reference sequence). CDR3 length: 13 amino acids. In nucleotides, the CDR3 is TGTGCCAGCAGCAAGGGACGGGGTGAAAAACTGTTTTTT. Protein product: CASSKGRGEKLFF.

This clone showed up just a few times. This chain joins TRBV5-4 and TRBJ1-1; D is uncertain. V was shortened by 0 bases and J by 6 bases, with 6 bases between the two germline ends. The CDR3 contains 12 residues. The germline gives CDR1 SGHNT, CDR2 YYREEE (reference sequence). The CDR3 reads CASSLGGPEAFF. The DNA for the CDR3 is TGTGCCAGCAGCTTGGGAGGGCCTGAAGCTTTCTTT. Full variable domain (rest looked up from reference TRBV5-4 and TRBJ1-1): ETGVTQSPTHLIKTRGQQVTLRCSSQSGHNTVSWYQQALGQGPQFIFQYYREEENGRGNFPPRFSGLQFPNYSSELNVNALELDDSALYLCASSLGGPEAFFGQGTRLTVV.

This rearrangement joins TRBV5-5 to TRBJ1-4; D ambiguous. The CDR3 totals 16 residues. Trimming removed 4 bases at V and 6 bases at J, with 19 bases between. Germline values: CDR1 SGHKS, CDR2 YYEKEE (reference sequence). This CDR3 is CASSPLESFSHEKLFF. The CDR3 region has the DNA TGTGCCAGCAGCCCCCTGGAGAGTTTTTCTCATGAAAAACTGTTTTTT.

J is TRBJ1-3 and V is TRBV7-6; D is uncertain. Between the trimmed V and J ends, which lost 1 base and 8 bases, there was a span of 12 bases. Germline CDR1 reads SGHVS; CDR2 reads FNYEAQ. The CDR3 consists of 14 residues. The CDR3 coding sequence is TGTGCCAGCAGCTTAGAGGGCGGTTTAGACACCATATATTTT. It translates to CASSLEGGLDTIYF.

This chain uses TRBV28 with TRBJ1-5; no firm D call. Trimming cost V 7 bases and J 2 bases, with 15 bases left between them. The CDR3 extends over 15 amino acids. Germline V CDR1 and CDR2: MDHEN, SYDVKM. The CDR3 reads CASTLEGSGNQPQHF. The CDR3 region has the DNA TGTGCCAGCACCCTAGAAGGATCTGGCAATCAGCCCCAGCATTTT.

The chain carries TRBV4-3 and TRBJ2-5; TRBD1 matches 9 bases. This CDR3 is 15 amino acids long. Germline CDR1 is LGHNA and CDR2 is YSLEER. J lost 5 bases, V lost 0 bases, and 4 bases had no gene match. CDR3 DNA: TGCGCCAGCAGCCAAGATCGGGACAGGGTGGAGACCCAGTACTTC. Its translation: CASSQDRDRVETQYF.

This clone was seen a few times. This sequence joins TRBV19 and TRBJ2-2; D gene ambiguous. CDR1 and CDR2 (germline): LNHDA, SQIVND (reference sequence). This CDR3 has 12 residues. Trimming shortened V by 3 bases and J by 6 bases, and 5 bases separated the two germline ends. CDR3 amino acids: CASSIYPGELFF. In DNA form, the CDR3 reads TGTGCCAGTAGTATTTACCCCGGGGAGCTGTTTTTT.